This T cell receptor beta chain was recorded in a study of shared clonotypes between healthy human individuals. The method was immunoSEQ multiplex PCR; TCRdb's version includes in-frame clones alone and lacks a portion of them. The table shows over 800,000 clones, with 85% to 95% occurring only once. CDR1 and CDR2 from the germline V gene are SEHNR and FQNEAQ (reference sequence). CDR3 length: 16 amino acids. The trim removed 3 bases at V and 3 bases at J, leaving 10 bases unmatched. Selected positively for CCR7 and CD45RO-negative, naive CD8 cells excluded terminally differentiated effector memory CD45RA+ cells. This clone came up once.

The material sequenced was naive CD8+ T cells sorted from blood. The chain is built from TRBV7-9 and TRBJ2-5, with 7 bases identical to TRBD1. This TCR came from a man aged 25-45 years in good health. The CDR3 DNA reads TGTGCCAGCAGCTTCTGGGACAGCGCTGTCAAAGAGACCCAGTACTTC. Its protein product is CASSFWDSAVKETQYF.